This passage covers 7 T cell receptor beta chains from one sample sequenced in a study of cytomegalovirus exposure and HLA in healthy donors. Both 60 Vbeta primers and 13 Jbeta primers went into the PCR. Libraries were prepared by immunoSEQ multiplex PCR; TCRdb keeps only in-frame clonotypes and omits some of them. The sample lists just under 80,000 clones; roughly four fifths were seen once. What was sequenced was PBMCs. The receptors here all came from a man aged 40-50 years in good health and CMV-seronegative.

The genes are TRBV2 and TRBJ2-5; TRBD1 aligns across 7 bases. The germline gives CDR1 SNHLY, CDR2 FYNNEI. Losses at the gene ends were 5 bases for V and 4 bases for J; bases not matched to a gene: 1. This CDR3 has 12 amino acids. The CDR3 spells CASSPGGETQYF. CDR3 coding DNA: TGTGCCAGCAGTCCAGGGGGAGAGACCCAGTACTTC.

The chain combines TRBV6-1 with TRBJ1-2, with D tentatively TRBD1 (5 bases). Trimming took 3 bases from V and 7 from J, leaving 12 bases between them. Germline assignment: CDR1 MNHNS and CDR2 SASEGT. The CDR3 is 13 residues long. The CDR3 DNA is TGTGCCAGCAGTGATCCGGGACTCCGTGGCTACACCTTC. Translation gives CASSDPGLRGYTF.

This chain joins TRBV7-2 and TRBJ2-5; 9 bases agree with TRBD2. Germline CDR1 and CDR2: SGHTA and FQGNSA. This CDR3 comprises 16 residues. V lost 5 bases, J lost 3 bases, and 10 bases stayed unmatched. The CDR3 loop is CASSPALTSGEETQYF. The CDR3, as DNA: TGTGCCAGCAGCCCCGCCCTGACTAGCGGAGAAGAGACCCAGTACTTC.

V is TRBV29-1 and J is TRBJ2-5; TRBD1 matches at 7 bases. The CDR3 covers 12 residues. The trim removed 7 bases at V and 5 bases at J, leaving 7 bases unmatched. Germline V gene sequence: CDR1 SQVTM, CDR2 ANQGSEA. This CDR3 is CSASTGLETQYF. The CDR3 region has the DNA TGCAGCGCCTCGACAGGGCTGGAGACCCAGTACTTC.

This chain uses TRBV4-3 with TRBJ2-5; 9 positions match TRBD1. V lost 2 bases, J lost 11 bases, and 12 bases stayed unmatched. The CDR3 is made up of 15 amino acids. Germline-derived CDR1 and CDR2 are LGHNA and YSLEER. CDR3 nucleotides: TGCGCCAGCAGCCAAACCGGGACAGGGAATCTAGGGCAGTACTTC. It translates to CASSQTGTGNLGQYF.

This clone appeared a few times. This CDR3 is CASSSSGRAGSYNEQFF. The CDR3 DNA sequence: TGTGCCAGCAGCTCTAGCGGGAGGGCCGGCTCCTACAATGAGCAGTTCTTC. This rearrangement joins TRBV9 to TRBJ2-1; TRBD2 agrees at 12 bases. The germline gives CDR1 SGDLS, CDR2 YYNGEE. The CDR3 is made up of 17 amino acids. Germline trimming cut 4 bases from V and 0 bases from J; bases unmatched to any gene: 5.

J is TRBJ2-3 and V is TRBV4-2; TRBD2 aligns across 8 bases. Germline values: CDR1 LGHNA, CDR2 YNFKEQ. The CDR3 sequence is 15 residues long. Germline trimming cut 6 bases from V and 2 bases from J; bases unmatched to any gene: 7. As DNA, the CDR3 is TGTGCCAGCAGTCGGGAGGGCCGTCCCACAGATACGCAGTATTTT. It translates to CASSREGRPTDTQYF.